This record covers a single T cell receptor (beta chain). Clones were sequenced by immunoSEQ multiplex PCR, and TCRdb holds only the in-frame ones, with some missing. The sample yields tens of thousands of clones, roughly 88% seen once. This sample is part of a study of blood T cell repertoires in COVID-19. The V and J ends lost 6 bases and 0 bases respectively, with 12 bases between them. The germline V gene encodes CDR1 MNHEY and CDR2 SVGAGI. This CDR3 region has 15 residues. This receptor was taken from a woman in her 70s with active COVID-19. The chain is built from TRBV6-5 and TRBJ2-1; D is possibly TRBD1 (6 bases). Material: peripheral blood. CDR3 sequence reads: CASSKQGYSYNEQFF. For the CDR3, the DNA is TGTGCCAGCAGCAAACAGGGCTACTCCTACAATGAGCAGTTCTTC.